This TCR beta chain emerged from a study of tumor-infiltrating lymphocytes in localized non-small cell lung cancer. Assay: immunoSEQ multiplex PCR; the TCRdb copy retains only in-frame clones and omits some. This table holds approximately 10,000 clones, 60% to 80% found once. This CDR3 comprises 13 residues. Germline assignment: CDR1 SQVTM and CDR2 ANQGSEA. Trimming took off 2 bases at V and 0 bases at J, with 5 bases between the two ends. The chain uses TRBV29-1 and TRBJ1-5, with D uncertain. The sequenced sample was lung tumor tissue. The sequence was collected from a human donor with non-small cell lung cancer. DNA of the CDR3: TGCAGCGTTGAATCCGGTAGCAATCAGCCCCAGCATTTT. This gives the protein CSVESGSNQPQHF.